This T cell receptor beta chain was found in a study of Ad26.COV2.S vaccination and SARS-CoV-2 variants. Across the study: The authors gave Ad26.COV2.S intramuscularly, either once or twice 56 days apart. Study-wide results and caveats: TCR breadth and depth analyses may have underestimated total T cell responses. Similar non-spike TCR breadth was seen in vaccine and placebo recipients.

Details on this clone: What it binds is unknown.

TCRdb's table, derived via immunoSEQ multiplex PCR, lists solely in-frame clones and lacks some. Found here are around 450,000 clones, 89% of them singletons; the top ten hold 2.5% to 3%. Regarding treatment: 19 received Ad26.COV2.S at low or high dose, single or two shots; roughly five received placebo; per-sample allocation not given. Samples analyzed were those drawn on day 63 after the first vaccine or placebo injection. What was given as vaccine was an Ad26 vector encoding Wuhan-strain SARS-CoV-2 spike. This CDR3 spans 14 amino acids. CDR1 is MNHNS, CDR2 SASEGT, per germline. J gave up 5 bases and V 5 bases, and 9 bases lay outside the gene matches.

This chain connects TRBV6-1 to TRBJ2-7; TRBD1 matches 7 bases. This TCR derives from a person between 18 and 65 years old who received the Ad26.COV2.S COVID-19 vaccine or a placebo. This sample comprised peripheral blood, obtained in a trial of Ad26.COV2.S vaccine versus placebo. The CDR3 nucleotides are TGTGCCAGCAGTAACCGACAGGGAATAGACGAGCAGTACTTC. Its translation: CASSNRQGIDEQYF.